A single sample gave rise to the 13 T cell receptor beta chains below, sequenced in a study of OX40 agonist ivuxolimab in advanced cancers. Assay: immunoSEQ multiplex PCR; the TCRdb copy retains only in-frame clones and omits some. The table shows more than 60,000 clones, with 77% occurring only once. Material: CD4+ or CD8+ T cells sorted from blood, obtained in a trial of the OX40 agonist ivuxolimab. The origin of the receptors is an adult with an advanced solid tumor such as melanoma, head and neck, liver or kidney cancer.

On this clone: The DNA is omitted, as the CDR3 cannot be located on it reliably, and the CDR3 follows TCRdb's listing. The chain combines TRBV28 with TRBJ1-5; TRBD1 is the table's D call, not checked against the DNA. The CDR3 is 12 residues long, ends included. Germline assignment: CDR1 MDHEN and CDR2 SYDVKM. The CDR3 spells CASTVGTGIPHF.

V and J are TRBV30 and TRBJ2-5; either TRBD1 or TRBD2 may supply D (5 bases each). Trimming removed 1 base at V and 11 bases at J, with 17 bases between. The germline gives CDR1 GTSNPN, CDR2 SVGIG (reference sequence). This CDR3 has 13 amino acids. The CDR3 nucleotides are TGTGCCTGGAGTGCCAACCGGGTGGGGGAGCAGTACTTC. This sequence encodes CAWSANRVGEQYF.

This clone was seen a single time. This chain uses TRBV4-1 with TRBJ1-4; D perhaps matches TRBD1 (6 bases). Germline V lookup: CDR1 MGHRA, CDR2 YSYEKL. V gave up 0 bases and J gave up 9 bases, with 11 bases separating them. This CDR3 region has 14 residues. The CDR3 is CASSQDMGDKKLFF. For the CDR3, the DNA is TGCGCCAGCAGCCAAGATATGGGGGACAAAAAACTGTTTTTT.

The V gene is TRBV6-4, the J gene TRBJ1-5; 11 bases fit TRBD1. The CDR3 spans 17 residues. Germline V lookup: CDR1 MRHNA, CDR2 SNTAGT. V was clipped by 8 bases and J by 1 base; unmatched bases: 10. The CDR3 DNA reads TGTGCCAGCGGCCGACGGGACAGGGGGACGAGCAATCAGCCCCAGCATTTT. Encoded protein: CASGRRDRGTSNQPQHF.

A few counts support this clone. The V gene is TRBV6-5, the J gene TRBJ1-5; D is unresolved. The CDR3 covers 13 residues. Germline V gene lookup returns CDR1 MNHEY and CDR2 SVGAGI. Trimming took 2 bases from V and 7 from J, leaving 9 bases between them. Here the CDR3 reads CASSYAAWQPQHF. The CDR3, as DNA: TGTGCCAGCAGTTACGCAGCGTGGCAGCCCCAGCATTTT.

This chain joins TRBV4-1 and TRBJ2-5, with TRBD2 matching 13 bases. The V gene's germline CDR1 is MGHRA and CDR2 YSYEKL. V trimming: 3 bases; J trimming: 6 bases; junction bases outside the gene matches: 7. The CDR3 is 16 amino acids. Here the CDR3 reads CASSHPWTSGRKTQYF. The CDR3 nucleotides read TGCGCCAGCAGCCACCCTTGGACTAGCGGGAGAAAGACCCAGTACTTC.

This clone occurred a few times. This rearrangement joins TRBV6-1 to TRBJ1-5; no clear D. The germline V gene has CDR1 MNHNS and CDR2 SASEGT. V lost 1 base and J 0 bases, leaving 10 bases between the germline ends. This CDR3 spans 16 amino acids. CDR3 loop: CASSEVGSHSNQPQHF. CDR3 coding DNA: TGTGCCAGCAGTGAAGTCGGGAGCCATAGCAATCAGCCCCAGCATTTT.

The V and J genes are TRBV30 and TRBJ1-4; D unresolved. This CDR3 is 16 amino acids long. The germline V gene encodes CDR1 GTSNPN and CDR2 SVGIG (reference sequence). Trimming left V 5 bases short and J 6 bases short, with 22 bases between. The CDR3 coding sequence is TGTGCCTGGGCCGCGGGGAGAACTCTTATTTATGAAAAACTGTTTTTT. Translating gives CAWAAGRTLIYEKLFF.

The CDR3 DNA reads as TGTGCCAGCAGCGTAGCGTCGCGGGGGCTCGGGGCTGGCTACACCTTC. Encoded protein: CASSVASRGLGAGYTF. The chain joins TRBV9 to TRBJ1-2, with a weak D call TRBD1 (6 bases). The germline V gene encodes CDR1 SGDLS and CDR2 YYNGEE. Trimming left V 0 bases short and J 7 bases short, with 19 bases between. CDR3 length: 16 amino acids. Looking up the rest from reference TRBV9 and TRBJ1-2 gives the full variable domain: DSGVTQTPKHLITATGQRVTLRCSPRSGDLSVYWYQQSLDQGLQFLIQYYNGEERAKGNILERFSAQQFPDLHSELNLSSLELGDSALYFCASSVASRGLGAGYTFGSGTRLTVV.

The chain recombines TRBV5-1 with TRBJ1-4; D is perhaps TRBD1 (6 bases). Germline values: CDR1 SGHRS, CDR2 YFSETQ. The CDR3 has 14 amino acids. The V gene lost 4 bases and the J gene lost 7 bases, with 14 bases spanning the gap. This CDR3 is CASSQDSGGEKLFF. The CDR3 nucleotides read TGCGCCAGCAGCCAGGACAGCGGGGGTGAAAAACTGTTTTTT.

The rearrangement joins TRBV10-2 to TRBJ1-2; TRBD1 agrees at 8 bases. This CDR3 has 15 residues. With V trimmed by 5 bases and J by 1 base, 6 bases remained unmatched. CDR1 WSHSY and CDR2 SAAADI come from the germline V gene. The CDR3 coding sequence is TGCGCCAGCAGTACCGGACAGGGAAGTAACTATGGCTACACCTTC. This translates into CASSTGQGSNYGYTF.

The chain has TRBV7-6 and TRBJ2-5, with a possible D match to TRBD1 (6 bases). Germline CDR1 and CDR2: SGHVS and FNYEAQ. This CDR3 contains 13 residues. The V end was cut by 4 bases, the J end by 5 bases, with 11 bases between. The chain's CDR3 is CASSSGTPETQYF. The CDR3 region has the DNA TGTGCCAGCAGCTCCGGGACACCTGAGACCCAGTACTTC.

This clone has a handful of counts. The chain has TRBV6-6 and TRBJ1-2, with D maybe TRBD1 (6 bases). CDR3 length: 15 amino acids. The germline V gene encodes CDR1 MNHNY and CDR2 SVGAGI (reference sequence). V lost 0 bases, J lost 2 bases, and 10 bases lay in between. The CDR3 sequence: CASSYSPGVNYGYTF. CDR3 sequence (DNA): TGTGCCAGCAGTTACTCCCCAGGGGTCAACTATGGCTACACCTTC.